The 3 T cell receptor beta chains in this list originate from one sample, sequenced in a study of human T cells and chemical hapten exposure. The time point: patch test 3, about 24 weeks after DPC sensitization. Described treatment: therapeutic diphenylcyclopropenone sensitization with weekly scalp DPC. Extraction of total RNA was performed on unfractionated whole blood. TCRdb used MiXCR to reprocess the RACE reads, holding one entry per CDR3 protein. The data show 40,000 or so distinct CDR3 sequences, roughly 12% seen once. The material was whole blood, obtained in connection with sensitization to the hapten diphenylcyclopropenone (DPC). The receptors shown here come from a middle-aged woman with alopecia areata. Some clones in this sample may be carry-over from other donors' samples.

In its sample, this clonotype was seen many times. The chain is built from TRBV4-3 and TRBJ1-6; D call uncertain. The CDR3 is made up of 12 amino acids. Germline V gene lookup returns CDR1 LGHNA and CDR2 YSLEER. The V and J ends lost 3 bases and 14 bases respectively, with 11 bases between them. The CDR3 here is CASSQPDGALHF. CDR3 DNA: TGCGCCAGCAGCCAGCCCGACGGGGCCCTCCACTTT.

This clonotype has a handful of counts. The chain couples TRBV28 to TRBJ2-5; D remains ambiguous. CDR1 MDHEN and CDR2 SYDVKM come from the germline V gene. Between the trimmed V and J ends, which lost 7 bases and 3 bases, there was a span of 12 bases. The CDR3 loop spans 13 amino acids. CDR3 protein: CASNRPGEETQYF. The CDR3 bases are TGTGCCAGCAACCGCCCGGGCGAAGAGACCCAGTACTTC.

This clonotype was seen many times. The genes are TRBV18 and TRBJ1-1, with 9 bases identical to TRBD1. V was pared by 4 bases and J by 8 bases, with 11 bases of the junction left unmatched. Germline V lookup: CDR1 KGHSH, CDR2 LQKENI. This CDR3 has 15 amino acids. CDR3 sequence reads: CASSRTPRDREEAFF. CDR3 sequence (DNA): TGTGCCAGCTCACGAACCCCCCGGGACAGGGAAGAAGCTTTCTTT.